The 6 T cell receptor beta chains below all came from one sample that was sequenced in a study of cytomegalovirus exposure and HLA in healthy donors. 13 Jbeta primers and 60 Vbeta primers were used for the PCR. TCRdb's table, derived via immunoSEQ multiplex PCR, lists solely in-frame clones and lacks some. The table has 110,000 to 150,000 clones, about 80% seen once. Sequencing was performed on PBMCs. These receptors came from a male donor in good health and CMV-seropositive.

The chain couples TRBV15 to TRBJ2-3; weak D call: TRBD2 (5 bases). This CDR3 spans 14 amino acids. The V gene lost 2 bases and the J gene lost 1 base, with 7 bases spanning the gap. Looked up from germline, CDR1 is LNHNV and CDR2 is YYDKDF (reference sequence). The CDR3, as DNA: TGTGCCACCAGCAGAACCGGGGGCACAGATACGCAGTATTTT. This gives the protein CATSRTGGTDTQYF.

The chain combines TRBV19 with TRBJ2-3; 15 bases line up with TRBD2. J was trimmed by 3 bases and V by 4 bases; bases with no gene match: 11. Germline-derived CDR1 and CDR2 are LNHDA and SQIVND (reference sequence). The CDR3 is 19 amino acids. CDR3 in amino acids: CASSNGRTSGRAGTDTQYF. CDR3 nucleotides: TGTGCCAGTAGTAATGGAAGGACTAGCGGGAGGGCCGGTACAGATACGCAGTATTTT.

This chain joins TRBV6-4 and TRBJ2-7; TRBD1 matches at 7 bases. This CDR3 is 14 amino acids long. The V segment lost 3 bases and the J segment 1 base; nucleotides outside the gene matches: 3. Germline CDR1 is MRHNA and CDR2 is SNTAGT. CDR3: CASSEGQRSYEQYF. The CDR3 DNA sequence: TGTGCCAGCAGTGAGGGACAGCGGTCCTACGAGCAGTACTTC.

V usage is TRBV4-2 and J usage is TRBJ2-5; 11 bases fit TRBD2. The assigned J gene may be wrong: the sequence end matches TRBJ2-7 better. Germline CDR1 and CDR2: LGHNA and YNFKEQ. CDR3 length: 16 amino acids. The CDR3 DNA follows: TGTGCCAGCAGCCCACTAGCGGGGGCCCCCGGGGGCGAGCAGTACTTC. Its translation: CASSPLAGAPGGEQYF.

In this sample, this clone turned up a few times. This sequence joins TRBV28 and TRBJ1-5; TRBD1 is a possible D gene (6 bases). Germline V gives CDR1 MDHEN, CDR2 SYDVKM. Between the trimmed V and J ends, which lost 6 bases and 0 bases, there was a span of 12 bases. The CDR3 is 15 residues long. As DNA, the CDR3 is TGTGCCAGCAGGTACAGGGAGAATAGCAATCAGCCCCAGCATTTT. Amino acids: CASRYRENSNQPQHF.

The rearrangement uses TRBV30 and TRBJ2-7; 11 bases agree with TRBD2. V trimming: 5 bases; J trimming: 6 bases; junction bases outside the gene matches: 6. The CDR3 spans 13 residues. CDR1 is GTSNPN and CDR2 is SVGIG in the germline V gene (reference sequence). CDR3 in amino acids: CAWELAGVAEQYF. The DNA for the CDR3 is TGTGCCTGGGAACTAGCGGGAGTAGCCGAGCAGTACTTC.